The clone carrying this TCR beta chain was counted ten times or more. The time point was: newly diagnosed GD, antithyroid drugs for less than 3 months. After RNA was extracted from PBMCs, the TCR library was made from it. The sample belongs to a study of regulatory T cells in long-lasting Graves disease. TCR beta libraries were built with iRepertoire HTBI primers and Arm-PCR of CDR3 regions. Using its own MiXCR run on the multiplex PCR reads, TCRdb lists one record per CDR3 protein. The table includes around 400,000 distinct CDR3 sequences, 15% to 19% detected once. The V segment lost 4 bases and the J segment 11 bases; nucleotides outside the gene matches: 9. The CDR3 covers 13 residues. Germline CDR1 and CDR2: DFQATT and SNEGSKA (reference sequence).

The chain couples TRBV20-1 to TRBJ1-1; TRBD1 matches at 11 bases. The sequencing here drew on peripheral blood mononuclear cells (PBMCs), taken at new diagnosis, from a patient treated with antithyroid drugs. This receptor was obtained from a female donor with Graves disease. CDR3 residues: CSATGQGALSAFF. The CDR3, as DNA: TGCAGTGCTACCGGACAGGGGGCCCTTTCGGCTTTCTTT.